This entry lists 22 T cell receptor beta chains sequenced from one sample in a study of T cell responses to AZD1222 COVID-19 vaccine (dated by TCRdb to the early 2020s). Sample time point, as interpreted from the label and publication: about 28 days (+/-7) after the second vaccine dose. Library preparation was by the immunoSEQ multiplex PCR assay. Here the immuneACCESS table is served through TCRdb, limited to in-frame sequences with V and J called. Missing clones are a known gap in these copies; in checked studies unresolved V genes cover under half, and the rest lacks a known reason. This sample gives 130,000 or so clones in total; 75% to 95% of them show up just once. The ten largest clonotypes hold 1.5% to 2% of the sample. The sample here was peripheral blood, taken 28 days after the second AZD1222 dose. The receptors were sampled from an adult who received the AZD1222 COVID-19 vaccine.

The V gene is TRBV6-2 or TRBV6-3, the J gene TRBJ2-1, with 14 bases that match TRBD2. CDR3 size: 16 residues. V was clipped by 2 bases and J by 8 bases; unmatched bases: 5. Germline loops: CDR1 MNHEY, CDR2 SVGEGT. CDR3 in amino acids: CASSYGGTSGRYEQFF. The CDR3, as DNA: TGTGCCAGCAGTTACGGAGGGACTAGCGGGAGATATGAGCAGTTCTTC.

The rearrangement uses TRBV29-1 and TRBJ2-2; weak D call: TRBD2 (6 bases). This CDR3 contains 14 residues. Per the germline V gene, CDR1 is SQVTM and CDR2 is ANQGSEA. Trimming cost V 4 bases and J 3 bases, with 12 bases left between them. The CDR3 protein is CSVGFGGYTGELFF. Here the CDR3 DNA reads TGCAGCGTTGGGTTTGGGGGGTACACCGGGGAGCTGTTTTTT.

This chain uses TRBV3-1 (or the pseudogene TRBV3-2) with TRBJ2-5; 8 nucleotides line up with TRBD1. Trimming at V came to 1 base and at J to 5 bases, leaving 9 bases not matched to a gene. The CDR3 loop spans 16 amino acids. Germline loops: CDR1 LGHDT, CDR2 YNNKEL (reference sequence). In DNA form, the CDR3 reads TGTGCCAGCAGCCAAGGGGTCTCCAGGGGGCCGGAGACCCAGTACTTC. As protein: CASSQGVSRGPETQYF.

V and J are TRBV19 and TRBJ1-5; no clear D gene. The ends were cut back, 9 bases at V and 3 bases at J, with 9 bases in the middle. The CDR3 is 12 amino acids. From germline, CDR1 is LNHDA and CDR2 SQIVND (reference sequence). DNA of the CDR3: TGTGCCAGCCGACAAACCAATCAGCCCCAGCATTTT. Protein sequence: CASRQTNQPQHF. The full variable domain, completed using reference TRBV19 and TRBJ1-5, is DGGITQSPKYLFRKEGQNVTLSCEQNLNHDAMYWYRQDPGQGLRLIYYSQIVNDFQKGDIAEGYSVSREKKESFPLTVTSAQKNPTAFYLCASRQTNQPQHFGDGTRLSIL.

Details on this clone: Distinct nucleotide sequences in the sample also encode this CDR3. The rearrangement uses TRBV12-3 or TRBV12-4 and TRBJ1-2, with D unclear. The CDR3 is 12 residues long. Trimming left V 2 bases short and J 3 bases short, with 4 bases between. This CDR3 is CASSLQDYGYTF. CDR3 nucleotides: TGTGCCAGCAGTTTACAGGACTATGGCTACACCTTC.

This rearrangement joins TRBV18 to TRBJ1-6, with 7 bases identical to TRBD1. CDR1 is KGHSH and CDR2 is LQKENI in the germline V gene. The J segment lost 7 bases and the V segment lost 3 bases, leaving 3 bases of the junction unmatched. There are 14 residues in the CDR3. The CDR3 DNA follows: TGTGCCAGCTCACCGACAGGGACCAATTCACCCCTCCACTTT. It encodes CASSPTGTNSPLHF.

The chain is built from TRBV6-2 or TRBV6-3 and TRBJ1-2; D is perhaps TRBD1 (5 bases). V was pared by 4 bases and J by 4 bases, with 16 bases between. CDR3 length: 15 amino acids. Germline V gives CDR1 MNHEY, CDR2 SVGEGT. The chain's CDR3 is CASSLPGRILYGYTF. The CDR3 DNA is TGTGCCAGCAGTTTACCGGGACGGATCCTCTATGGCTACACCTTC.

The V gene is TRBV6-5, the J gene TRBJ1-1, with D tentatively TRBD1 (6 bases). The CDR3 spans 16 residues. Germline-derived CDR1 and CDR2 are MNHEY and SVGAGI. Trimming left V 3 bases short and J 5 bases short, with 19 bases between. The DNA of the CDR3 is TGTGCCAGCAGTTATCCCGTAGGGGGGAGTATAACTGAAGCTTTCTTT. Translated, it gives CASSYPVGGSITEAFF.

The chain links TRBV5-1 to TRBJ2-1, with D possibly being TRBD2 (5 bases). The CDR3 runs to 17 residues. V was pared by 0 bases and J by 4 bases, with 17 bases between. Germline V CDR1 and CDR2: SGHRS, YFSETQ. CDR3 in DNA: TGCGCCAGCAGCTTGGTTCTCGGGGTTTTGAATTACAATGAGCAGTTCTTC. Translating it yields CASSLVLGVLNYNEQFF.

The chain recombines TRBV7-9 with TRBJ1-1; the D gene is possibly TRBD1 (5 bases). CDR1 and CDR2 (germline): SEHNR, FQNEAQ (reference sequence). V was shortened by 6 bases and J by 3 bases, with 14 bases between the two germline ends. The CDR3 totals 14 residues. For the CDR3, the DNA is TGTGCCAGCAGTATAATCGGGGGGGACACTGAAGCTTTCTTT. This translates into CASSIIGGDTEAFF.

This sequence joins TRBV2 and TRBJ1-1; tentatively, D is TRBD1 (6 bases). CDR1 is SNHLY, CDR2 FYNNEI, per germline. The CDR3 consists of 13 residues. Trimming stripped 9 bases from V and 3 bases from J, with 14 bases between. The chain's CDR3 is CARMGARDTEAFF. CDR3 bases: TGTGCCAGGATGGGGGCGCGGGACACTGAAGCTTTCTTT. Filled out from reference TRBV2 and TRBJ1-1, the complete variable domain reads EPEVTQTPSHQVTQMGQEVILRCVPISNHLYFYWYRQILGQKVEFLVSFYNNEISEKSEIFDDQFSVERPDGSNFTLKIRSTKLEDSAMYFCARMGARDTEAFFGQGTRLTVV.

The rearrangement links TRBV11-2 to TRBJ2-5; maybe TRBD2 (5 bases). The germline CDR1 and CDR2 sequences are SGHAT and FQNNGV. The V end was cut by 5 bases, the J end by 2 bases, with 18 bases between. This CDR3 is 16 amino acids long. The CDR3 coding sequence is TGTGCCAGCAGCCCAAGCGGTGGAGTCCGACAAGAGACCCAGTACTTC. It specifies CASSPSGGVRQETQYF.

The chain uses TRBV18 and TRBJ1-1; 9 nucleotides agree with TRBD1. Trimming removed 2 bases from V and 4 bases from J; junction bases left unmatched: 2. CDR3 length: 14 amino acids. Germline V gene lookup returns CDR1 KGHSH and CDR2 LQKENI. For the CDR3, the DNA is TGTGCCAGCTCACCATTGACAGGGGGCACTGAAGCTTTCTTT. Translated: CASSPLTGGTEAFF.

This clone has a single count. This chain joins TRBV5-4 and TRBJ2-6, with D unresolved. Germline V CDR1 and CDR2: SGHNT, YYREEE (reference sequence). The length of the CDR3 is 15 residues. Deletions cut 1 base from V and 3 bases from J, with 8 bases between. CDR3 protein: CASSLIYSGANVLTF. The CDR3 DNA reads as TGTGCCAGCAGCTTGATATACAGTGGGGCCAACGTCCTGACTTTC.

The CDR3 nucleotides read TGTGCCATCAGTGAGGGGACAGCTAACTATGGCTACACCTTC. Its translation: CAISEGTANYGYTF. V and J are TRBV10-3 and TRBJ1-2; TRBD1 matches 7 bases. The CDR3 runs 14 residues. Germline CDR1 ENHRY, CDR2 SYGVKD. J was trimmed by 0 bases and V by 2 bases; bases with no gene match: 0.

The gene calls are TRBV27 and TRBJ2-1; D gene unclear. V gave up 1 base and J gave up 6 bases, with 13 bases separating them. CDR3 size: 15 residues. In germline, CDR1 is MNHEY, CDR2 SMNVEV (reference sequence). CDR3 sequence: CASSLFPTVGNEQFF. For the CDR3, the DNA is TGTGCCAGCAGTTTATTTCCCACCGTGGGCAATGAGCAGTTCTTC.

The chain combines TRBV19 with TRBJ2-5; D not certain. Trimming took 5 bases from V and 0 from J, leaving 10 bases between them. The CDR3 sequence is 14 residues long. Germline loops: CDR1 LNHDA, CDR2 SQIVND (reference sequence). The CDR3 spells CASSAGWYQETQYF. The CDR3 region has the DNA TGTGCCAGTAGTGCTGGGTGGTACCAAGAGACCCAGTACTTC.

The J gene is TRBJ2-1, the V gene TRBV6-6; D possibly uses TRBD1 or TRBD2 (6 bases each). This CDR3 has 14 residues. Germline V CDR1 and CDR2: MNHNY, SVGAGI (reference sequence). V lost 1 base, J lost 5 bases, and 9 bases lay in between. The CDR3: CASSYLEGDNEQFF. In DNA form, the CDR3 reads TGTGCCAGCAGTTACTTGGAGGGGGACAATGAGCAGTTCTTC.

V gene TRBV19 combines with J gene TRBJ2-5; D may correspond to TRBD1 or TRBD2 (5 bases each). The V end was cut by 1 base, the J end by 5 bases, with 8 bases between. Germline CDR1 is LNHDA and CDR2 is SQIVND (reference sequence). The CDR3 runs 13 residues. The CDR3 DNA is TGTGCCAGTAGTATAGGGGGCGGGGAGACCCAGTACTTC. Translating gives CASSIGGGETQYF.

The V gene is TRBV4-1, the J gene TRBJ2-1; D possibly corresponds to TRBD2 (6 bases). The CDR3 has 16 residues. Between the trimmed V and J ends, which lost 2 bases and 4 bases, there was a span of 15 bases. Germline CDR1 and CDR2: MGHRA and YSYEKL. This CDR3 reads CASSQSPGELYNEQFF. The CDR3 DNA reads TGCGCCAGCAGCCAAAGCCCGGGAGAACTATACAATGAGCAGTTCTTC.

The count of this clone is one. This chain uses TRBV4-2 with TRBJ1-1, with 9 positions matching TRBD1. Trimming removed 8 bases from V and 8 bases from J; junction bases left unmatched: 15. CDR3 length equals 15 residues. Germline loops: CDR1 LGHNA, CDR2 YNFKEQ. CDR3 nucleotide sequence: TGTGCCAGCGTTAGACCCGGGACAGGGCTCGCAGAAGCTTTCTTT. This codes for CASVRPGTGLAEAFF.

The chain is built from TRBV2 and TRBJ2-6; D uncertain. The V and J ends lost 7 bases and 1 base respectively, with 11 bases between them. The CDR3 has 15 residues. Germline V lookup: CDR1 SNHLY, CDR2 FYNNEI. The CDR3 nucleotides read TGTGCCAGCATAATCCGGATTTCTGGGGCCAACGTCCTGACTTTC. Its protein is CASIIRISGANVLTF.